This T cell receptor beta chain was found in a study of early stage breast cancer tumors (dated by TCRdb to 2016 to 2017). For context, the study as a whole: Of the roughly 15 invasive breast tumors, more than 9 were found to be estrogen receptor-positive, progesterone receptor-positive and HER2-negative. About 65% of the 12 ER+/PR+/HER2- tumors were invasive ductal carcinomas, while the other four were invasive lobular carcinomas. On average, each sample had about 10-fold read coverage. Across all samples, 2.5 million to 3 million templates representing roughly 1 million unique clonotypes were detected. What the work shows at the level of the full study, not this receptor alone: Roughly 2.7-fold higher T cell density and higher clonality were observed in tumors than in adjacent normal breast tissue. Enriched TCRB sequences shared across patients were mostly commonly generated sequences, unlikely to play an important role in the tumor microenvironment. Repertoires from blood resembled normal breast more closely than tumor, and using blood as a reference for each tissue separated tumor from normal in 14 of 16 patients. Sequencing bulk genomic DNA from unsorted cells could not capture chain pairing or functional markers like CD4, CD8 and FOXP3. Because the cohort was small, analysis by tumor subtype was not possible.

On this clone itself: Its target antigen remains unknown. The record has no base qualities; no much larger clone is one base away.

Each sample was amplified in two independent genomic DNA replicates, using 0.4 to 0.6 ug for blood and about 1.5 ug for tumor or normal breast. TCRB sequencing of genomic DNA was carried out with the ImmunoSeq Intro kit according to the manufacturer's instructions. The multiplex PCR ran for 30 to 35 cycles using proprietary primers and spike-in control sequences for absolute quantification. Single-end 150-bp reads were used to sequence an 87-bp fragment spanning the CDR3 plus the flanking V and J genes. Each lane of an Illumina MiSeq running version 3.0 chemistry carried seven multiplexed samples, with two replicates apiece. Per the original workflow: Raw data were processed by the vendor's proprietary pipeline, with both replicates merged into one result per sample. Productive rearrangements sharing the V-gene family, CDR3 amino acid sequence and J-gene segment were defined as clonotypes. Clonality was computed as 1 minus the normalized Shannon entropy (Pielou evenness) of TCRB abundances. To estimate T cell density, the total number of templates was divided by the input cell count, which was inferred from how much DNA went in. Total repertoire diversity and clonality were estimated with Recon using default parameters. A clonotype counted as tumor-enriched if its abundance in tumor exceeded 0.1% and was at least 32-fold higher than its abundance in normal breast. The table comes from immuneACCESS by way of TCRdb, which keeps in-frame sequences with V and J called. Part of the clones is missing from these tables; in studies checked, under half for an unresolved V gene and the rest for unknown reasons. D and trimming were read from the DNA, whereas the V and J calls and clone size are those reported in that table. For this sample there are some 47,000 clones; approximately 80% appear just once. In total, the top ten clones hold approximately 1.5% of the sample.

The study profiled bulk TCR beta-chain repertoires in matched peripheral blood, tumor and adjacent normal breast tissue taken from more than 15 patients with early-stage breast cancer. Before surgery, whole blood (about 5-10 mL) was collected into EDTA tubes and processed within 2 hours. Peripheral blood mononuclear cells were isolated by Ficoll-Paque centrifugation in SepMate-50 tubes. PBMCs were cryopreserved in about 90% FBS with about 10% DMSO in aliquots of 2 to 4 million cells and stored in liquid nitrogen. Genomic DNA was extracted with the Qiagen AllPrep DNA/RNA Mini kit. From the germline V gene, CDR1 is LGHNA and CDR2 is YSLEER. The CDR3 covers 14 residues, taking in both the cysteine and the phenylalanine. Just the 42-base CDR3 DNA is kept, in frame starting at base 1. V is reduced by 0 bases and J by 5 bases, leaving a spacing of 7 bases between them.

This TCR was sampled from a person aged 50 to 59 with breast cancer. The specimen sequenced was blood. The chain was built from TRBV4-3 and TRBJ2-2; confidence is insufficient to name the D gene. The CDR3 region: CASSQDQYTGELFF. The nucleotides read TGCGCCAGCAGCCAAGATCAGTATACCGGGGAGCTGTTTTTT.